This T cell receptor beta chain came from a study of blood T cell repertoires in COVID-19. About the study: Some COVID-19 samples were acute and others convalescent; all came from the United States, Italy and Spain.

In the source study's methods: Amplifying reference gene primers gave estimates of nucleated cell counts. Method: immunoSEQ multiplex PCR; TCRdb's copy keeps in-frame clones and lacks some. The V and J calls and clone size come from that table; D and trimming were worked out from the DNA. In the table there are a few hundred thousand clones, 85% to 90% of which are singletons. From germline, CDR1 is SGHRS and CDR2 YFSETQ. The ends were cut back, 4 bases at V and 1 base at J, with 23 bases in the middle. CDR3 length: 18 residues. The clonotype originates from a woman between 18 and 29 years old with acute COVID-19. The rearrangement links TRBV5-1 to TRBJ1-1; no reliable D call. Sample: PBMCs or T cells enriched from blood (not recorded which). The DNA of the CDR3 is TGCGCCAGCAGCCCACGGACTAGCTTGGGATGGGAGAACACTGAAGCTTTCTTT. It is translated as CASSPRTSLGWENTEAFF.